This T cell receptor (beta chain) was found in a study of cytomegalovirus exposure and HLA in healthy donors. General study points: Cytomegalovirus association was assigned to approximately 160 TCR beta chains. Exclusion applied to some V segments, including TRBV6-2 and TRBV6-3, as they were indistinguishable.

With 60 Vbeta and 13 Jbeta primers, the PCR was carried out. Profiling relied on immunoSEQ multiplex PCR, and the TCRdb table lists in-frame clones only, not all of them. The sample comprises approximately 160,000 clones, roughly 79% of which are singletons, and roughly 7.3% rests with the top ten. On this clone itself: The antigen remains unidentified.

CDR3 length: 14 residues. Germline loops: CDR1 SGHRS, CDR2 YFSETQ. With 3 bases removed from V and 7 bases from J, the gap between germline ends came to 11 bases. The TCR comes from a male donor in good health and CMV-seropositive. J is TRBJ1-6 and V is TRBV5-1; D is uncertain. The sample taken for sequencing was PBMCs. As DNA, the CDR3 is TGCGCCAGCAGCTCTAACCCCTCCAATTCACCCCTCCACTTT. Amino acids: CASSSNPSNSPLHF.